Below, 10 T cell receptor beta chains from the same sample are listed, as sequenced in a study of OX40 agonist ivuxolimab in advanced cancers. Sequenced by immunoSEQ multiplex PCR; TCRdb stores in-frame clones only, minus some. The sample shows tens of thousands of clones, about 90% of them seen only once. Specimen: CD4+ or CD8+ T cells sorted from blood, collected in a trial of the OX40 agonist ivuxolimab. The receptor source for this set is an adult with an advanced solid tumor such as melanoma, head and neck, liver or kidney cancer.

This clone was recorded only once. One junction end does not reproduce the germline sequence, and a read error may be involved. CDR3 residues: CASSLVAGGRETQYF. CDR3 nucleotide sequence: TGTGCCAGCAGCTTAGTAGCGGGAGGGCGAGAGACCCAGTACTTC. This sequence joins TRBV5-1 and TRBJ2-5; 11 positions agree with TRBD2. Looked up from germline, CDR1 is SGHRS and CDR2 is YFSETQ. This CDR3 comprises 15 residues.

The V and J genes are TRBV5-1 and TRBJ2-3, with 9 bases that match TRBD2. The germline gives CDR1 SGHRS, CDR2 YFSETQ. Trimming removed 0 bases from V and 5 bases from J; junction bases left unmatched: 1. The CDR3 runs to 14 residues. CDR3 residues: CASSLGGRVDTQYF. DNA of the CDR3: TGCGCCAGCAGCTTGGGCGGGAGGGTAGATACGCAGTATTTT.

For the CDR3, the DNA is TGCGCCAGCAGCCAGGAACTCAGGGGCCGGGAAGCTTTCTTT. Amino acid sequence: CASSQELRGREAFF. This rearrangement joins TRBV4-1 to TRBJ1-1; a possible D gene is TRBD1 (6 bases). CDR1 and CDR2 (germline): MGHRA, YSYEKL. The CDR3 runs 14 residues. Deletions cut 3 bases from V and 8 bases from J, with 16 bases between.

This sequence joins TRBV28 and TRBJ2-1; 9 bases are shared with TRBD2. Looked up from germline, CDR1 is MDHEN and CDR2 is SYDVKM. The CDR3 runs to 15 residues. The trim removed 6 bases at V and 1 base at J, leaving 4 bases unmatched. CDR3 amino acids: CASRIAGESYNEQFF. CDR3 in DNA: TGTGCCAGCAGAATAGCGGGAGAATCCTACAATGAGCAGTTCTTC.

The V call is TRBV5-1, the J call TRBJ2-7; 7 nucleotides align to TRBD2. CDR3 length equals 13 residues. With V trimmed by 2 bases and J by 3 bases, 2 bases remained unmatched. Germline CDR1 is SGHRS and CDR2 is YFSETQ. CDR3 loop: CASSFGGNYEQYF. In nucleotides, the CDR3 is TGCGCCAGCAGCTTCGGGGGGAACTACGAGCAGTACTTC.

This chain uses TRBV29-1 with TRBJ1-2; D is ambiguous. Deletions cut 1 base from V and 2 bases from J, with 14 bases between. Germline V CDR1 and CDR2: SQVTM, ANQGSEA. The CDR3 is 15 residues long. CDR3 in DNA: TGCAGCGTTGAAGGAAGAGGCGACCGCAACTATGGCTACACCTTC. This encodes CSVEGRGDRNYGYTF.

This sequence joins TRBV23-1 and TRBJ1-2; D is uncertain. TRBV23-1 is filed as an ORF, its function uncertain. This CDR3 has 12 amino acids. DNA of the CDR3: TGCGCGAGAGCCGGCACTAACTATGGCTACACCTTC. This translates into CARAGTNYGYTF.

The V gene is TRBV7-2, the J gene TRBJ2-5; D may be TRBD2 (5 bases). The V end lost 0 bases, the J end lost 4 bases, and 6 bases lay between the germline ends. The CDR3 length is 13 residues. Germline CDR1 reads SGHTA; CDR2 reads FQGNSA. The CDR3 spells CASSLAGAETQYF. In DNA form, the CDR3 reads TGTGCCAGCAGCTTAGCGGGAGCAGAGACCCAGTACTTC.

The chain is built from TRBV7-2 and TRBJ1-5, with 10 bases fitting TRBD1. The CDR3 consists of 17 residues. The J segment lost 2 bases and the V segment lost 5 bases, leaving 9 bases of the junction unmatched. The germline CDR1 and CDR2 sequences are SGHTA and FQGNSA. This chain's CDR3 is CASSANNDRGRNQPQHF. The CDR3 DNA is TGTGCCAGCAGCGCAAACAACGACAGGGGGCGCAATCAGCCCCAGCATTTT.

The genes are TRBV6-5 and TRBJ1-6; no definite D call. In germline, CDR1 is MNHEY, CDR2 SVGAGI. Trimming cost V 0 bases and J 5 bases, with 8 bases left between them. This CDR3 region has 15 residues. The CDR3 here is CASSYSSGDNSPLHF. The CDR3 DNA reads as TGTGCCAGCAGTTACTCGAGTGGGGATAATTCACCCCTCCACTTT.